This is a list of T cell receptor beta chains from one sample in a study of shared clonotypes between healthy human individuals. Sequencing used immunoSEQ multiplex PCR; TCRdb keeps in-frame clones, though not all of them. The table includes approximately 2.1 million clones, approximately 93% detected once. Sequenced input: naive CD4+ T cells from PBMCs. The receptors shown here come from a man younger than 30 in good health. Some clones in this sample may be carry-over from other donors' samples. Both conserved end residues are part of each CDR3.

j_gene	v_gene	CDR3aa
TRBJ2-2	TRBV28	CATSRAGELFF
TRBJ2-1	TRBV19	CASRDIGTSSYNEQFF
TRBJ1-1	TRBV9	CASSVARWGTEAFF
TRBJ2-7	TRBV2	CASSDLSLQGKIGEQYF
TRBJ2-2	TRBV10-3	CAIGTSETNTGELFF
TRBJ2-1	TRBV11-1	CASSPDPNEQFF
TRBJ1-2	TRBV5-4	CASSAGQSTPYGYTF
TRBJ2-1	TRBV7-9	CASESWSGDEQFF
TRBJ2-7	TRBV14	CATLYRDPSYEQYF
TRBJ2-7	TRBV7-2	CASSSAGTGGYEQYF
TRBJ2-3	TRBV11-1	CASSLAAYTDTQYF
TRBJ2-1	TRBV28	CASTPPGSFYNEQFF
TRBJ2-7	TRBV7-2	CASSREYEQYF
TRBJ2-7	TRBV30	CALGASGRAVGSEQYF
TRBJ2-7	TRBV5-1	CASSPYRQGVHEQYF
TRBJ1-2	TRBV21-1	CASSRPRGLITGGYTF
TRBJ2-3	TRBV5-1	CASSFTLAGEDTQYF
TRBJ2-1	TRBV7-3	CASSPQKGYNEQFF
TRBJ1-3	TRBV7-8	CASSLVESLGNTIYF
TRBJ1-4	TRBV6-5	CASSQGANEKLFF
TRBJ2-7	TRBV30	CAWTPLAGGVYEQYF
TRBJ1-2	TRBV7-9	CASSLARVGHTEGYTF
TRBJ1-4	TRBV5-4	CASSFMSVATNEKLFF
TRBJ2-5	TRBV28	CASSPFGSSRTQYF
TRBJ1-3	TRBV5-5	CASSLFPTGNSGNTIYF
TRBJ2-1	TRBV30	CAWSEGNEQFF
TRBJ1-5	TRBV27	CASSLLGNQPQHF
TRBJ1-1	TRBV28	CASSPRPGPNTEAFF
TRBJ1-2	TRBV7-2	CASSLDARSDYGYTF
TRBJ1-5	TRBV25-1	CASAPGTSIKPQHF
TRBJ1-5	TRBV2	CASSDAQGWQPQHF
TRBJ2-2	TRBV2	CASSTQGGGELFF
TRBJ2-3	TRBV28	CASSLYPPRGTQYF
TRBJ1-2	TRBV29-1	CSVDLGGYGYTF
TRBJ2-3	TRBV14	CASSQDAARGTGTDTQYF
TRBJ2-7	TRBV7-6	CASSFGGNYEQYF
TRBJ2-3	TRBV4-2	CASSQEASGRALDTQYF
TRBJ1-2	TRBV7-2	CASSLVGWDRDYGYTF
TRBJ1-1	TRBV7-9	CASSFSQTNTEAFF
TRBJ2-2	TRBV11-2	CASSPRDTGELFF
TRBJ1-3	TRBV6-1	CASSDSVYPRNTIYF
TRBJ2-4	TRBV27	CASSSPGMGKNIQYF
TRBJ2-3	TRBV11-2	CASSLDFPSGRSTDTQYF
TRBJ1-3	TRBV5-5	CASSFESNGYTIYF
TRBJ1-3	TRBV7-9	CASSLGGSGGRSSGNTIYF
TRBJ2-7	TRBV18	CASSADRGHHEQYF
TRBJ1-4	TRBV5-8	CASSFTQGATNEKLFF
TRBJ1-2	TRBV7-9	CASSFGGDGYTF
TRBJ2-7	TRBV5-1	CASSPQRVGGSYEQYF
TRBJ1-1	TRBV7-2	CASRGQRATEAFF
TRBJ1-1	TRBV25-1	CASSSAGNTEAFF
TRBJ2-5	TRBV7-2	CASSFGGEQGWVTQYF
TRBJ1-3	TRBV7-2	CATTADWGTGNTIYF
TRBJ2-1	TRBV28	CASSQNEQFF
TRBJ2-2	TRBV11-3	CASSFRPHLAGGSAGELFF
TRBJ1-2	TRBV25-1	CASSEWGGGDYGYTF
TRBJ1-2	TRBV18	CASSPPSARESGYTF
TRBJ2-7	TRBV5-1	CASSLAGTDREQYF
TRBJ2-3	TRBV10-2	CASKKTGTTGDTQYF
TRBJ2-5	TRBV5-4	CASRPDRGAETQYF